The 11 T cell receptor beta chains below come from one sample, sequenced in a study of CD8 T cells in Susac syndrome. A quantity of about 0.5 to 1 ug RNA underwent reverse transcription using random hexamers. TCRdb reanalysed the immunoSEQ multiplex PCR reads using MiXCR and keeps one entry per CDR3 protein. This table has about 85,000 distinct CDR3 sequences, 85% to 95% appearing once. The sequenced material came from CD8+ T cells from PBMCs. The receptors were sampled from a human donor with Susac syndrome.

V is TRBV27 and J is TRBJ2-3, with TRBD2 matching 7 bases. Germline trimming cut 6 bases from V and 0 bases from J; bases unmatched to any gene: 15. Per germline, CDR1 MNHEY and CDR2 SMNVEV (reference sequence). The CDR3 has 18 amino acids. The chain's CDR3 is CASSPIVGGSGSTDTQYF. The CDR3 DNA sequence: TGTGCCAGCAGCCCGATTGTGGGAGGTAGCGGGAGCACAGATACGCAGTATTTT.

This clonotype was counted a single time. The chain has TRBV4-2 and TRBJ1-5, with 7 nucleotides matching TRBD1. The CDR3 length is 16 residues. Per germline, CDR1 LGHNA and CDR2 YNFKEQ. V shed 5 bases and J 3 bases; nucleotides not matched to a gene: 10. CDR3 loop: CASSNSGQVPNQPQHF. DNA of the CDR3: TGTGCCAGCAGCAACTCTGGACAGGTCCCCAATCAGCCCCAGCATTTT.

The chain combines TRBV28 with TRBJ2-1; D is possibly TRBD1 (5 bases). The CDR3 has 14 residues. The germline CDR1 and CDR2 sequences are MDHEN and SYDVKM. V shed 3 bases and J shed 6 bases, with 12 bases lying between them. The CDR3, as DNA: TGTGCCAGCAGTTTGACAGCTGGTGGCAATGAGCAGTTCTTC. This sequence encodes CASSLTAGGNEQFF.

The chain combines TRBV15 with TRBJ1-1, with 8 positions matching TRBD1. The germline V gene has CDR1 LNHNV and CDR2 YYDKDF (reference sequence). V trimming: 3 bases; J trimming: 5 bases; junction bases outside the gene matches: 8. This CDR3 has 15 residues. The CDR3 protein is CATSSDRTGRTEAFF. The CDR3 nucleotides are TGTGCCACCAGCAGCGATAGGACAGGGCGGACTGAAGCTTTCTTT.

The CDR3 sequence is CSATLAGLYNEQFF. In nucleotides, the CDR3 is TGCAGTGCTACCCTAGCGGGATTATACAATGAGCAGTTCTTC. V is TRBV20-1 and J is TRBJ2-1; 9 nucleotides line up with TRBD2. The germline CDR1 and CDR2 sequences are DFQATT and SNEGSKA (reference sequence). This CDR3 is built from 14 residues. V shed 4 bases, J shed 4 bases, and the junction held 5 bases outside the gene matches.

The V gene is TRBV7-2, the J gene TRBJ2-5; D remains ambiguous. CDR3 length equals 12 residues. The germline V gene encodes CDR1 SGHTA and CDR2 FQGNSA. Between the trimmed V and J ends, which lost 3 bases and 5 bases, there was a span of 7 bases. This CDR3 is CASSFHGETQYF. The CDR3 nucleotides read TGTGCCAGCAGCTTCCACGGGGAGACCCAGTACTTC.

The rearrangement uses TRBV28 and TRBJ2-5, with TRBD2 identical over 7 bases. Losses at the gene ends were 2 bases for V and 1 base for J; bases not matched to a gene: 4. This CDR3 contains 15 residues. Germline CDR1 is MDHEN and CDR2 is SYDVKM. DNA of the CDR3: TGTGCCAGCAGTTTAGGGACTACCTCCCAAGAGACCCAGTACTTC. Protein: CASSLGTTSQETQYF.

V and J are TRBV4-1 and TRBJ1-2; no definite D call. Germline CDR1 is MGHRA and CDR2 is YSYEKL. CDR3 length: 14 residues. V was trimmed by 0 bases and J by 7 bases, leaving 12 bases between them. The CDR3 protein is CASSQDTIGVGYTF. In DNA, the CDR3 is TGCGCCAGCAGCCAAGATACTATCGGGGTTGGCTACACCTTC.

The CDR3 region is CSVEDPGLTSYNEQFF. The CDR3 bases are TGCAGCGTTGAAGATCCGGGGCTAACCTCCTACAATGAGCAGTTCTTC. The rearrangement joins TRBV29-1 to TRBJ2-1; D assignment may be TRBD1 or TRBD2 (5 bases each). Germline CDR1 is SQVTM and CDR2 is ANQGSEA. This CDR3 comprises 16 residues. Trimming stripped 0 bases from V and 0 bases from J, with 12 bases between.

The CDR3: CASRRTETYEQYF. CDR3 in DNA: TGTGCCAGCAGGAGGACGGAAACCTACGAGCAGTACTTC. The chain couples TRBV2 to TRBJ2-7; D not resolved. V gave up 6 bases and J gave up 2 bases, with 11 bases separating them. Per germline, CDR1 SNHLY and CDR2 FYNNEI. The CDR3 extends over 13 amino acids.

This chain connects TRBV7-6 to TRBJ2-1, with 7 bases lining up with TRBD1. The V segment lost 5 bases and the J segment 7 bases; nucleotides outside the gene matches: 5. The CDR3 is 13 residues long. CDR1 is SGHVS and CDR2 is FNYEAQ in the germline V gene. CDR3 sequence (DNA): TGTGCCAGCAGCACCGGGACAGTAAATGAGCAGTTCTTC. Its protein is CASSTGTVNEQFF.